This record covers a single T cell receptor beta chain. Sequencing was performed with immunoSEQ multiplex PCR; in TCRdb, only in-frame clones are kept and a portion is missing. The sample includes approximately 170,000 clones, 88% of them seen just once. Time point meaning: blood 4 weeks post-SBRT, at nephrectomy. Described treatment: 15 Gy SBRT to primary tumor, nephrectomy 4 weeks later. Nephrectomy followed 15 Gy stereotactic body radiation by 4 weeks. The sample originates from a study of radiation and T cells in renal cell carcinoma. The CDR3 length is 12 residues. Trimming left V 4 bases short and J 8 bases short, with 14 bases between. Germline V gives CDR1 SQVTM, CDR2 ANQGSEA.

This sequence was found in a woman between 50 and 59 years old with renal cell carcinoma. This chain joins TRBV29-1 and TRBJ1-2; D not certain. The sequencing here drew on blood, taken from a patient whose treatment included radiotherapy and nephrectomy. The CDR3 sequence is CSVAVLTGGYTF. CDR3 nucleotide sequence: TGCAGCGTTGCGGTCCTAACGGGGGGCTACACCTTC.